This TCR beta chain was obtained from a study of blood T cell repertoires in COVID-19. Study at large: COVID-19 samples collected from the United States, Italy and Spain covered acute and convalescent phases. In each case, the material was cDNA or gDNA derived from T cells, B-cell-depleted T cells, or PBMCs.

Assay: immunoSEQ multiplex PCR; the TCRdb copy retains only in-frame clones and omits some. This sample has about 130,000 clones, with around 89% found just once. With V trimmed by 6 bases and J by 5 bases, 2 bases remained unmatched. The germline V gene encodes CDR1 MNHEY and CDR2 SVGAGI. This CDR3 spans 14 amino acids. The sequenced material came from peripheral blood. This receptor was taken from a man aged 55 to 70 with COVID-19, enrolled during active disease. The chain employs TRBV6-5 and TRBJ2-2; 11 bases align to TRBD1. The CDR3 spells CASSGTGGTGELFF. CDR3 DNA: TGTGCCAGCAGCGGGACAGGGGGAACCGGGGAGCTGTTTTTT.